The 2 T cell receptor beta chains in this list originate from one sample, sequenced in a study of graft-versus-host responses after intestinal transplantation. Their antigen targets remain unknown. The assay was immunoSEQ multiplex PCR, and TCRdb's table has in-frame clones only and misses some. The table lists tens of thousands of clones, 85% to 95% of them singletons, with 0.38% in the top ten. The starting material was unstimulated CD4+ T cells sorted from spleen or lymph node cells, obtained before transplant. The receptors derive from a human donor who was the organ donor for an intestinal transplant.

In its sample, this clone was seen once. The V call is TRBV19, the J call TRBJ1-2, with 7 bases lining up with TRBD1. V lost 7 bases and J lost 2; bases outside the gene matches: 7. The V gene's germline CDR1 is LNHDA and CDR2 SQIVND (reference sequence). The CDR3 contains 14 residues. The CDR3 DNA reads TGTGCCAGTATCGACAGGGAGAAGAACTATGGCTACACCTTC. Protein sequence: CASIDREKNYGYTF. The whole variable domain, remainder taken from reference TRBV19 and TRBJ1-2, is DGGITQSPKYLFRKEGQNVTLSCEQNLNHDAMYWYRQDPGQGLRLIYYSQIVNDFQKGDIAEGYSVSREKKESFPLTVTSAQKNPTAFYLCASIDREKNYGYTFGSGTRLTVV.

The chain uses TRBV18 and TRBJ1-4, with 9 bases that match TRBD1. The CDR3 covers 13 residues. The germline CDR1 and CDR2 sequences are KGHSH and LQKENI. V was pared by 7 bases and J by 3 bases, with 0 bases of the junction left unmatched. CDR3: CASYRGPNEKLFF. In nucleotides, the CDR3 is TGTGCCAGCTACAGGGGGCCTAATGAAAAACTGTTTTTT.